This entry lists 22 T cell receptor beta chains sequenced from one sample in a study of Graves' ophthalmopathy and Graves' hyperthyroidism. Amplified material comprised TCR beta CDR3 regions derived from RNA transcripts. RT-PCR in the first round used HTBI primers; a second-round multiplex PCR followed. MiXCR, run by TCRdb on the multiplex PCR reads, gives a single entry per CDR3 protein. The table includes over a million distinct CDR3 sequences, about two fifths detected once. Sample: peripheral blood or thyroid tissue (not recorded which). Receptors originate from an adult man with Graves' hyperthyroidism.

The chain employs TRBV7-2 and TRBJ2-3; 14 bases fit TRBD2. This CDR3 has 16 amino acids. Germline V gives CDR1 SGHTA, CDR2 FQGNSA. V shed 5 bases and J 3 bases; nucleotides not matched to a gene: 4. The CDR3 protein is CASSPRTSGRTDTQYF. CDR3 sequence (DNA): TGTGCCAGCAGCCCCCGGACTAGCGGGAGGACAGATACGCAGTATTTT.

This clonotype has just a few counts. The V gene is TRBV6-5, the J gene TRBJ1-5; the D is unclear. Per germline, CDR1 MNHEY and CDR2 SVGAGI. The V and J ends lost 2 bases and 11 bases respectively, with 10 bases between them. This CDR3 is 12 amino acids long. The CDR3 protein is CASSYADLAQHF. CDR3 DNA: TGTGCCAGCAGTTACGCTGATCTAGCCCAGCATTTT.

In regard to this clonotype: Just one base apart from a much larger clone, this may be a read error. The rearrangement joins TRBV19 to TRBJ2-7; D remains ambiguous. In germline, CDR1 is LNHDA, CDR2 SQIVND (reference sequence). This CDR3 region has 12 residues. The V gene lost 4 bases and the J gene lost 8 bases, with 12 bases spanning the gap. The CDR3: CASSSYLRKQYF. The CDR3 coding sequence is TGTGCCAGTAGTAGCTATCTACGCAAGCAGTACTTC.

The gene calls are TRBV7-9 and TRBJ1-2, with 8 nucleotides matching TRBD1. V dropped 3 bases and J dropped 5; count of bases not matched to a gene: 8. The length of the CDR3 is 15 residues. CDR1 is SEHNR, CDR2 FQNEAQ, per germline (reference sequence). CDR3 sequence: CASSFARGPGYGYTF. The CDR3 region has the DNA TGTGCCAGCAGCTTTGCCAGGGGGCCGGGTTATGGCTACACCTTC.

At least ten counts were recorded for this clonotype. The genes are TRBV24-1 and TRBJ2-5; D might be TRBD2 (5 bases). This CDR3 comprises 13 residues. The V end was cut by 8 bases, the J end by 5 bases, with 14 bases between. CDR1 KGHDR and CDR2 SFDVKD come from the germline V gene. As DNA, the CDR3 is TGTGCCACCAAAGCTTATGGGGAGGAGACCCAGTACTTC. This sequence encodes CATKAYGEETQYF.

The CDR3 protein is CATSARDNRKAFF. The CDR3 DNA reads TGTGCCACCAGTGCTAGAGATAATAGGAAAGCTTTCTTT. The chain links TRBV24-1 to TRBJ1-1; D gene unclear. The V gene lost 5 bases and the J gene lost 9 bases, with 15 bases spanning the gap. Per the germline V gene, CDR1 is KGHDR and CDR2 is SFDVKD. The CDR3 covers 13 residues.

About this clonotype itself: It may be a read error: a sequence one base away is much more abundant. The rearrangement uses TRBV5-1 and TRBJ2-7; D is undetermined. This CDR3 has 14 amino acids. Germline CDR1 and CDR2: SGHRS and YFSETQ. The CDR3 DNA reads TGCGCCAGCAGCTTGAGTCAGGCCCCCTACGAGGAGTACTTC. Amino acid sequence: CASSLSQAPYEEYF.

V and J are TRBV5-6 and TRBJ1-4; 7 nucleotides match TRBD1. This CDR3 is built from 20 residues. J lost 0 bases, V lost 3 bases, and 17 bases had no gene match. CDR1 is SGHDT, CDR2 YYEEEE, per germline. CDR3 coding DNA: TGTGCCAGCAGCTCAGGGGGGCCTGTCGGGCTGCTGGCAACTAATGAAAAACTGTTTTTT. This codes for CASSSGGPVGLLATNEKLFF.

The chain couples TRBV5-6 to TRBJ1-6; possibly TRBD1 for D (6 bases). Germline V gives CDR1 SGHDT, CDR2 YYEEEE. The CDR3 covers 17 residues. Trimming pared 0 bases from V and 10 bases from J, leaving 20 bases between. The CDR3 coding sequence is TGTGCCAGCAGCTTGGTCAAGAGAAGGGGGATTGGATCACCCCTCCACTTT. It translates to CASSLVKRRGIGSPLHF.

This clonotype has more than one count but fewer than ten. The rearrangement uses TRBV9 and TRBJ2-7; 9 bases line up with TRBD2. Trimming removed 4 bases from V and 7 bases from J; junction bases left unmatched: 15. The germline V gene has CDR1 SGDLS and CDR2 YYNGEE. The CDR3 runs to 16 residues. The CDR3 DNA reads TGTGCCAGCAGCCAAGATCGGCGGGGGGGCCTTGGTGAGCAGTACTTC. Translation gives CASSQDRRGGLGEQYF.

The rearrangement links TRBV10-2 to TRBJ1-1, with 7 positions matching TRBD1. The CDR3 runs 15 residues. Germline CDR1 reads WSHSY; CDR2 reads SAAADI. The trim removed 2 bases at V and 5 bases at J, leaving 8 bases unmatched. The CDR3 DNA reads TGCGCCAGCAGTGAGCCGGACAGGCCGGGGACTGAAGCTTTCTTT. This sequence encodes CASSEPDRPGTEAFF.

The V and J genes are TRBV7-9 and TRBJ2-7; D unresolved. The V end lost 5 bases, the J end lost 3 bases, and 14 bases lay between the germline ends. This CDR3 region has 14 residues. Germline V gene lookup returns CDR1 SEHNR and CDR2 FQNEAQ (reference sequence). CDR3 sequence: CASSPPNGLYEQYF. In nucleotides, the CDR3 is TGTGCCAGCAGCCCGCCTAACGGCCTCTACGAGCAGTACTTC.

This clonotype was detected many times. This sequence joins TRBV9 and TRBJ1-3, with 7 bases matching TRBD1. With V trimmed by 2 bases and J by 2 bases, 10 bases remained unmatched. This CDR3 has 17 residues. The germline V gene encodes CDR1 SGDLS and CDR2 YYNGEE. For the CDR3, the DNA is TGTGCCAGCAGCGTTTCGACGGGAGGGACAGCTGGAAACACCATATATTTT. It is translated as CASSVSTGGTAGNTIYF.

In its sample, this clonotype was seen a few times. V usage is TRBV7-2 and J usage is TRBJ1-2; D unclear. V dropped 5 bases and J dropped 5 bases, with 18 bases sitting between them. The CDR3 totals 15 residues. Germline CDR1 SGHTA, CDR2 FQGNSA. CDR3 DNA: TGTGCCAGCAGCCACCCGGGTGAAGAGATGTATGGCTACACCTTC. Amino acid sequence: CASSHPGEEMYGYTF.

This clonotype showed up just a few times. V usage is TRBV5-1 and J usage is TRBJ2-2; 9 bases fit TRBD1. The CDR3 contains 15 residues. Germline CDR1 reads SGHRS; CDR2 reads YFSETQ. Unmatched junction bases numbered 7, after V lost 4 bases and J lost 6 bases. CDR3 DNA: TGCGCCAGCAGCACAGGACAGGGGAGCGCCGGGGAGCTGTTTTTT. This gives the protein CASSTGQGSAGELFF.

The chain's CDR3 is CASNIDSGANVLTF. Here the CDR3 DNA reads TGTGCCAGCAATATCGACTCTGGGGCCAACGTCCTGACTTTC. The V and J genes are TRBV2 and TRBJ2-6; D gene uncertain. Trimming stripped 7 bases from V and 0 bases from J, with 7 bases between. The CDR3 runs 14 residues. In germline, CDR1 is SNHLY, CDR2 FYNNEI. Filled out from reference TRBV2 and TRBJ2-6, the complete variable domain reads EPEVTQTPSHQVTQMGQEVILRCVPISNHLYFYWYRQILGQKVEFLVSFYNNEISEKSEIFDDQFSVERPDGSNFTLKIRSTKLEDSAMYFCASNIDSGANVLTFGAGSRLTVL.

This clonotype was counted ten times or more. This chain links TRBV11-2 with TRBJ2-7; 13 bases match TRBD2. The V and J ends lost 5 bases and 1 base, in that order; junction bases with no gene match: 5. The V gene's germline CDR1 is SGHAT and CDR2 FQNNGV. This CDR3 is built from 16 residues. The CDR3 reads CASSPGLAGVSYEQYF. In nucleotides, the CDR3 is TGTGCCAGCAGCCCCGGACTAGCGGGGGTATCCTACGAGCAGTACTTC.

In this sample, this clonotype turned up many times. The chain has TRBV12-3 or TRBV12-4 and TRBJ2-7; D possibly corresponds to TRBD2 (6 bases). The ends were cut back, 0 bases at V and 5 bases at J, with 8 bases in the middle. The CDR3 is 13 residues long. Written as DNA, the CDR3 is TGTGCCAGCAGTTTAGCGGAGGGGCACGAGCAGTACTTC. This codes for CASSLAEGHEQYF.

The chain recombines TRBV2 with TRBJ2-3; a weak D match, TRBD2 (5 bases). Trimming took 6 bases from V and 5 from J, leaving 9 bases between them. Looked up from germline, CDR1 is SNHLY and CDR2 is FYNNEI. The CDR3 has 12 residues. CDR3 protein: CASRRTEDTQYF. In DNA, the CDR3 is TGTGCCAGCAGAAGGACTGAAGATACGCAGTATTTT.

The genes are TRBV29-1 and TRBJ2-6; the D call may be TRBD1 or TRBD2 (5 bases each). The CDR3 has 13 amino acids. Per germline, CDR1 SQVTM and CDR2 ANQGSEA. Trimming stripped 6 bases from V and 12 bases from J, with 18 bases between. The CDR3 loop is CSVLEGTGSVLTF. The CDR3 DNA reads TGCAGCGTCCTGGAAGGGACGGGCAGCGTCCTGACTTTC.

This clonotype was observed at least ten times. The chain has TRBV28 and TRBJ2-7; no clear D. The CDR3 length is 14 residues. Germline V CDR1 and CDR2: MDHEN, SYDVKM. The V end was cut by 5 bases, the J end by 6 bases, with 17 bases between. The CDR3 DNA is TGTGCCAGCAGTATCCGTCCTAGTAACCCCGAGCAGTACTTC. Residues: CASSIRPSNPEQYF. Filled out from reference TRBV28 and TRBJ2-7, the complete variable domain reads DVKVTQSSRYLVKRTGEKVFLECVQDMDHENMFWYRQDPGLGLRLIYFSYDVKMKEKGDIPEGYSVSREKKERFSLILESASTNQTSMYLCASSIRPSNPEQYFGPGTRLTVT.

This clonotype has a handful of counts. V and J are TRBV12-3 or TRBV12-4 and TRBJ1-1; D perhaps matches TRBD1 (5 bases). V was shortened by 2 bases and J by 2 bases, with 9 bases between the two germline ends. The CDR3 has 14 residues. The chain's CDR3 is CASSLWRGNTEAFF. The CDR3 DNA reads TGTGCCAGCAGTTTATGGAGGGGTAACACTGAAGCTTTCTTT.